Below are 12 T cell receptor beta chains sequenced from a single sample in a study of identical twins. TCRdb processed the 5' RACE reads anew with MiXCR; each CDR3 protein has one entry. The profile covers about 200,000 distinct CDR3 sequences, with roughly 15% appearing a single time and 35% to 50% taken by the ten largest. This same sample was also taken into another study, of T cells expressing NK-cell markers.

Material: CD8+ T cells sorted from blood. These receptors all come from a woman between 18 and 29 years old in good health.

There are a few counts of this clonotype. For the CDR3, the DNA is TGTGCCAGCAGCACGGGACTAGCGGGTAACTCCTACGAGCAGTACTTC. It yields the protein CASSTGLAGNSYEQYF. The V gene is TRBV13, the J gene TRBJ2-7; 12 bases line up with TRBD2. Germline V gene lookup returns CDR1 PRHDT and CDR2 FYEKMQ (reference sequence). V gave up 5 bases and J gave up 0 bases; unmatched junction bases: 5. CDR3 length: 16 amino acids.

The chain couples TRBV7-2 to TRBJ2-3, with 9 positions matching TRBD1. CDR3 length equals 16 residues. Germline loops: CDR1 SGHTA, CDR2 FQGNSA. Trimming cost V 5 bases and J 7 bases; bases outside gene matches: 13. Written as DNA, the CDR3 is TGTGCCAGCAGCACGAGGGGAGGACAGGGGCCGCATACGCAGTATTTT. Translated, it gives CASSTRGGQGPHTQYF.

The V call is TRBV7-2, the J call TRBJ2-7, with 7 bases that match TRBD1. CDR3 length equals 12 residues. Looked up from germline, CDR1 is SGHTA and CDR2 is FQGNSA. V lost 5 bases and J lost 4; bases outside the gene matches: 2. The chain's CDR3 is CASSPDRYEQYF. The CDR3 nucleotides read TGTGCCAGCAGCCCGGACAGGTACGAGCAGTACTTC.

This clonotype was counted between two and nine times. The chain has TRBV5-6 and TRBJ2-1, with D unclear. Germline assignment: CDR1 SGHDT and CDR2 YYEEEE. The CDR3 contains 15 residues. V was trimmed by 0 bases and J by 3 bases, leaving 10 bases between them. CDR3 amino acids: CASSLAFQGYNEQFF. The CDR3 coding sequence is TGTGCCAGCAGCTTGGCCTTCCAAGGCTACAATGAGCAGTTCTTC.

V gene TRBV19 combines with J gene TRBJ2-7, with D perhaps TRBD2 (7 bases). Trimming pared 1 base from V and 3 bases from J, leaving 10 bases between. Germline lookup yields CDR1 LNHDA and CDR2 SQIVND (reference sequence). This CDR3 has 14 amino acids. The CDR3 DNA is TGTGCCAGTAGTATAGGCGGGGGCATCTACGAGCAGTACTTC. Translating it yields CASSIGGGIYEQYF.

The chain links TRBV11-3 to TRBJ2-1; D is uncertain. With 4 bases removed from V and 6 bases from J, the gap between germline ends came to 7 bases. Germline V CDR1 and CDR2: SGHNT, YENEEA. This CDR3 has 12 residues. The CDR3: CASSSRANEQFF. The CDR3 DNA follows: TGTGCCAGCAGCTCACGGGCCAATGAGCAGTTCTTC.

This clonotype occurred a few times. The genes are TRBV4-2 and TRBJ2-1; D is possibly TRBD1 (6 bases). The CDR3 extends over 16 amino acids. Trimming cost V 0 bases and J 4 bases, with 13 bases left between them. The V gene's germline CDR1 is LGHNA and CDR2 YNFKEQ. The CDR3 DNA is TGTGCCAGCAGCCAAGATCGAGGGGGACCTTACAATGAGCAGTTCTTC. Its protein is CASSQDRGGPYNEQFF.

This clonotype was detected a few times. The V and J genes are TRBV29-1 and TRBJ2-2, with 7 bases identical to TRBD2. The CDR3 extends over 13 amino acids. Germline CDR1 is SQVTM and CDR2 is ANQGSEA. After removal of 7 bases from V and 0 bases from J, the junction contained 2 bases not matched to a gene. CDR3 in amino acids: CSGAGPNTGELFF. The CDR3 nucleotides read TGCAGCGGAGCGGGACCGAACACCGGGGAGCTGTTTTTT.

The chain links TRBV19 to TRBJ2-7; D is possibly TRBD1 (5 bases). In germline, CDR1 is LNHDA, CDR2 SQIVND (reference sequence). Trimming left V 4 bases short and J 0 bases short, with 13 bases between. CDR3 length equals 15 residues. The CDR3 DNA follows: TGTGCCAGTAGTAAGGTGAAGGGGCACTCCTACGAGCAGTACTTC. It is translated as CASSKVKGHSYEQYF.

This clonotype occurred a few times. The chain recombines TRBV5-1 with TRBJ1-1; D is ambiguous. The ends were cut back, 4 bases at V and 3 bases at J, with 16 bases in the middle. From germline, CDR1 is SGHRS and CDR2 YFSETQ. The CDR3 is 15 residues long. In DNA form, the CDR3 reads TGCGCCAGCAGCCCCTTTTCCAGTCGCCACACTGAAGCTTTCTTT. Protein sequence: CASSPFSSRHTEAFF.

V is TRBV7-9 and J is TRBJ1-1, with D tentatively TRBD1 (5 bases). The length of the CDR3 is 12 residues. Trimming removed 8 bases at V and 6 bases at J, with 13 bases between. CDR1 SEHNR and CDR2 FQNEAQ come from the germline V gene (reference sequence). This CDR3 is CASVGGRSEAFF. CDR3 DNA sequence: TGTGCCAGCGTCGGGGGGAGGTCTGAAGCTTTCTTT.

The V gene is TRBV27, the J gene TRBJ2-3; D is unresolved. CDR1 is MNHEY, CDR2 SMNVEV, per germline (reference sequence). Between the trimmed V and J ends, which lost 1 base and 7 bases, there was a span of 3 bases. This CDR3 spans 11 amino acids. The CDR3 is CASSLLNTQYF. In DNA, the CDR3 is TGTGCCAGCAGTTTATTAAATACGCAGTATTTT.